This T cell receptor beta chain was identified during a study of T cell responses to AZD1222 COVID-19 vaccine. Trimming left V 2 bases short and J 4 bases short, with 10 bases between. Germline-derived CDR1 and CDR2 are KGHSH and LQKENI. CDR3 length equals 14 residues. The study's findings and limits: Sampling that yielded the repertoires occurred only after the peak T cell response.

The assay was immunoSEQ multiplex PCR, and TCRdb's table has in-frame clones only and misses some. This table has fewer than 200,000 clones, 88% appearing once. As regards this clone: Antigen specificity is unknown.

Material: peripheral blood, obtained 28 days after the second AZD1222 dose. This TCR was sampled from an adult who received the AZD1222 COVID-19 vaccine. V usage is TRBV18 and J usage is TRBJ2-3, with a possible D match to TRBD2 (7 bases). The CDR3 DNA follows: TGTGCCAGCTCACCAGTCGGGGGGCCAGATACGCAGTATTTT. Translated: CASSPVGGPDTQYF.